The 29 T cell receptor beta chains given below trace back to one sample, sequenced in a study of early T cells in non-severe SARS-CoV-2 infection. TCRdb reprocessed the 5' RACE reads with MiXCR, giving one entry per CDR3 protein. The profile covers roughly 70,000 distinct CDR3 sequences, with less than 20% appearing a single time and roughly 9% taken by the ten largest. Material: whole blood, obtained at baseline. Every receptor here comes from an adult who was a healthcare worker with PCR-confirmed SARS-CoV-2 infection or an uninfected control (not recorded which).

The genes are TRBV2 and TRBJ1-1; D is unresolved. Between the trimmed V and J ends, which lost 6 bases and 5 bases, there was a span of 16 bases. This CDR3 is 14 amino acids long. Germline lookup yields CDR1 SNHLY and CDR2 FYNNEI. The CDR3 sequence: CASRAQAAWTEAFF. CDR3 sequence (DNA): TGTGCCAGCAGGGCCCAGGCGGCTTGGACTGAAGCTTTCTTT. The whole variable domain, remainder taken from reference TRBV2 and TRBJ1-1, is EPEVTQTPSHQVTQMGQEVILRCVPISNHLYFYWYRQILGQKVEFLVSFYNNEISEKSEIFDDQFSVERPDGSNFTLKIRSTKLEDSAMYFCASRAQAAWTEAFFGQGTRLTVV.

The chain uses TRBV30 and TRBJ2-7; 7 nucleotides line up with TRBD2. V dropped 0 bases and J dropped 7; count of bases not matched to a gene: 9. Germline V CDR1 and CDR2: GTSNPN, SVGIG (reference sequence). The length of the CDR3 is 14 residues. The CDR3 region is CAWSVGGKPREQYF. The CDR3 nucleotides read TGTGCCTGGAGTGTCGGGGGGAAGCCTAGGGAGCAGTACTTC.

This clonotype was detected only a few times. V usage is TRBV29-1 and J usage is TRBJ2-3; no clear D gene. Trimming removed 1 base from V and 2 bases from J, with 16 bases in between. The CDR3 has 16 amino acids. Germline V gives CDR1 SQVTM, CDR2 ANQGSEA. In DNA form, the CDR3 reads TGCAGCGTTGAAGTCCCCTCGACGGAATCCACAGATACGCAGTATTTT. Its translation: CSVEVPSTESTDTQYF.

Ten or more counts support this clonotype. This chain joins TRBV3-1 and TRBJ2-5, with D maybe TRBD2 (5 bases). Germline assignment: CDR1 LGHDT and CDR2 YNNKEL (reference sequence). The CDR3 spans 13 residues. Trimming cost V 6 bases and J 1 base, with 9 bases left between them. The CDR3 spells CASRPDFQETQYF. The CDR3 DNA reads TGTGCCAGCAGACCGGACTTCCAAGAGACCCAGTACTTC.

This clonotype showed up just a few times. The chain employs TRBV7-2 and TRBJ2-5; 11 nucleotides line up with TRBD2. V lost 3 bases, J lost 3 bases, and 3 bases stayed unmatched. CDR3 length equals 15 residues. Germline CDR1 and CDR2: SGHTA and FQGNSA. CDR3 in DNA: TGTGCCAGCAGCTTTAGCGGGGGGGCGGAAGAGACCCAGTACTTC. This translates into CASSFSGGAEETQYF.

In its sample, this clonotype was seen a few times. The rearrangement joins TRBV5-1 to TRBJ2-2; D remains unclear. Germline CDR1 and CDR2: SGHRS and YFSETQ. The CDR3 contains 16 residues. Trimming pared 0 bases from V and 2 bases from J, leaving 11 bases between. This chain's CDR3 is CASSLVRQSNTGELFF. For the CDR3, the DNA is TGCGCCAGCAGCTTGGTGAGGCAATCCAACACCGGGGAGCTGTTTTTT.

The chain carries TRBV28 and TRBJ2-5; D is undetermined. The CDR3 runs 13 residues. Germline V gene sequence: CDR1 MDHEN, CDR2 SYDVKM. The germline V and J ends were trimmed by 1 base and 4 bases, with 7 bases remaining between them. The CDR3: CASSLLGSETQYF. In DNA, the CDR3 is TGTGCCAGCAGTTTATTAGGGTCAGAGACCCAGTACTTC.

This clonotype appeared a few times. This chain joins TRBV9 and TRBJ2-3; 10 bases line up with TRBD2. Germline loops: CDR1 SGDLS, CDR2 YYNGEE. The CDR3 has 16 amino acids. V trimming: 4 bases; J trimming: 3 bases; junction bases outside the gene matches: 8. DNA for the CDR3: TGTGCCAGCAGCTCGATAAGCGGGAGGGCTACAGATACGCAGTATTTT. Protein product: CASSSISGRATDTQYF.

This clonotype was detected only a few times. The chain carries TRBV2 and TRBJ1-1; D remains unclear. Per germline, CDR1 SNHLY and CDR2 FYNNEI. Trimming pared 8 bases from V and 1 base from J, leaving 20 bases between. The CDR3 loop spans 16 amino acids. CDR3 DNA sequence: TGTGCCAGCGAAGGTCCGAATCCCCGAGCGAACACTGAAGCTTTCTTT. Its translation: CASEGPNPRANTEAFF.

The rearrangement joins TRBV11-2 to TRBJ2-7, with D hard to call. The CDR3 contains 14 residues. The germline V gene has CDR1 SGHAT and CDR2 FQNNGV. V shed 3 bases and J shed 2 bases, with 11 bases lying between them. The DNA for the CDR3 is TGTGCCAGCAGCTTCTTCGGCGGAACCTACGAGCAGTACTTC. It yields the protein CASSFFGGTYEQYF.

The rearrangement links TRBV10-3 to TRBJ1-1; a weak D match, TRBD1 (5 bases). Trimming removed 6 bases at V and 5 bases at J, with 10 bases between. The CDR3 totals 12 residues. The germline CDR1 and CDR2 sequences are ENHRY and SYGVKD. The CDR3 sequence: CAISATDTEAFF. CDR3 nucleotide sequence: TGTGCCATCAGCGCGACAGATACTGAAGCTTTCTTT.

The CDR3 loop is CSAGTSGGGPETQYF. The CDR3 nucleotides are TGCAGCGCCGGGACTAGCGGGGGTGGCCCAGAGACCCAGTACTTC. V is TRBV29-1 and J is TRBJ2-5; 14 bases are shared with TRBD2. The germline gives CDR1 SQVTM, CDR2 ANQGSEA. The V gene end was trimmed by 7 bases and the J gene end by 4 bases; junction bases not matched to a gene: 8. The CDR3 contains 15 residues.

The chain recombines TRBV6-5 with TRBJ2-3, with D tentatively TRBD2 (5 bases). The CDR3 loop spans 15 amino acids. Germline V gene sequence: CDR1 MNHEY, CDR2 SVGAGI. Trimming took 6 bases from V and 6 from J, leaving 19 bases between them. CDR3 in DNA: TGTGCCAGCAGCCTAGGCCGGACTGCTGGGGATACGCAGTATTTT. Translating gives CASSLGRTAGDTQYF.

In DNA, the CDR3 is TGCAGTGCTATGTCCGCTATGGTGCGAGCCTCTAGTACCCAAGAGACCCAGTACTTC. Residues: CSAMSAMVRASSTQETQYF. The gene calls are TRBV20-1 and TRBJ2-5, with D unclear. The CDR3 runs 19 residues. The V end lost 4 bases, the J end lost 1 base, and 28 bases lay between the germline ends. Germline V gives CDR1 DFQATT, CDR2 SNEGSKA (reference sequence).

The V gene is TRBV7-9, the J gene TRBJ2-4, with TRBD1 identical over 9 bases. J was trimmed by 8 bases and V by 1 base; bases with no gene match: 3. The CDR3 length is 14 residues. The germline V gene encodes CDR1 SEHNR and CDR2 FQNEAQ (reference sequence). The CDR3 spells CASSLGQGEDIQYF. The CDR3 DNA sequence: TGTGCCAGCAGCTTAGGACAGGGGGAGGACATTCAGTACTTC.

V and J are TRBV4-1 and TRBJ2-3, with D maybe TRBD2 (6 bases). The CDR3 has 15 amino acids. In germline, CDR1 is MGHRA, CDR2 YSYEKL. The V gene lost 4 bases and the J gene lost 3 bases, with 14 bases spanning the gap. The CDR3 DNA reads as TGCGCCAGCAGCCTGCGGGACCAGAGGACAGATACGCAGTATTTT. The encoded protein is CASSLRDQRTDTQYF.

The V gene is TRBV7-9, the J gene TRBJ1-1, with a weak D call TRBD1 (5 bases). V lost 3 bases, J lost 6 bases, and 14 bases lay in between. The CDR3 has 14 amino acids. Germline V gene lookup returns CDR1 SEHNR and CDR2 FQNEAQ (reference sequence). In nucleotides, the CDR3 is TGTGCCAGCAGCTTTCTCAGGGTCGTACCTGAAGCTTTCTTT. Translated: CASSFLRVVPEAFF.

This clonotype turned up a few times. The V and J genes are TRBV10-2 and TRBJ2-1, with D maybe TRBD2 (6 bases). Trimming shortened V by 6 bases and J by 9 bases, and 15 bases separated the two germline ends. This CDR3 is 13 amino acids long. Germline loops: CDR1 WSHSY, CDR2 SAAADI. The CDR3 DNA reads as TGCGCCAGCAGCACGTGGGGGGAGTCTGAGCAGTTCTTC. Its protein is CASSTWGESEQFF.

This chain joins TRBV6-1 and TRBJ1-5; 8 nucleotides match TRBD1. The V gene end was trimmed by 1 base and the J gene end by 7 bases; junction bases not matched to a gene: 9. The CDR3 is 16 residues long. Germline V gives CDR1 MNHNS, CDR2 SASEGT. CDR3 sequence reads: CASSEGTRGRRQPQHF. CDR3 bases: TGTGCCAGCAGTGAAGGGACCAGGGGGCGTCGGCAGCCCCAGCATTTT.

This clonotype has a handful of counts. The J gene is TRBJ2-7, the V gene TRBV27, with a possible D match to TRBD1 (6 bases). V was pared by 5 bases and J by 0 bases, with 14 bases between. The CDR3 extends over 15 amino acids. Germline CDR1 is MNHEY and CDR2 is SMNVEV (reference sequence). The CDR3 DNA follows: TGTGCCAGCAGTCAGACCGGGACAAGCTCCTACGAGCAGTACTTC. It specifies CASSQTGTSSYEQYF.

V usage is TRBV27 and J usage is TRBJ1-1; no clear D gene. The V gene's germline CDR1 is MNHEY and CDR2 SMNVEV (reference sequence). This CDR3 spans 16 amino acids. V gave up 6 bases and J gave up 2 bases, with 19 bases separating them. CDR3 region: CASSRPGHGPNTEAFF. CDR3 bases: TGTGCCAGCAGCCGCCCTGGGCACGGACCTAACACTGAAGCTTTCTTT.

The genes are TRBV5-1 and TRBJ1-1; perhaps TRBD1 as D (6 bases). The V and J ends lost 0 bases and 3 bases respectively, with 9 bases between them. The CDR3 contains 14 residues. Germline loops: CDR1 SGHRS, CDR2 YFSETQ. This chain's CDR3 is CASSLDPGDTEAFF. CDR3 DNA sequence: TGCGCCAGCAGCTTGGACCCAGGGGACACTGAAGCTTTCTTT.

The chain links TRBV4-2 to TRBJ2-7; 7 bases are a match to TRBD2. This CDR3 contains 16 residues. Germline CDR1 is LGHNA and CDR2 is YNFKEQ. With 0 bases clipped from V and 3 bases from J, the junction kept 8 bases outside the gene matches. The CDR3 coding sequence is TGTGCCAGCAGCCAAGATGCTGCGGGGGATTTCTACGAGCAGTACTTC. Translation gives CASSQDAAGDFYEQYF.

The rearrangement joins TRBV7-2 to TRBJ2-5, with D tentatively TRBD1 or TRBD2 (5 bases each). V lost 3 bases to trimming and J lost 5 bases, with 13 bases between them. The germline V gene encodes CDR1 SGHTA and CDR2 FQGNSA. The CDR3 runs to 14 residues. The CDR3 here is CASSLWGNRETQYF. As DNA, the CDR3 is TGTGCCAGCAGCTTGTGGGGGAATAGGGAGACCCAGTACTTC. The full variable domain, in which reference TRBV7-2 and TRBJ2-5 provide the parts outside the CDR3, is GAGVSQSPSNKVTEKGKDVELRCDPISGHTALYWYRQSLGQGLEFLIYFQGNSAPDKSGLPSDRFSAERTGGSVSTLTIQRTQQEDSAVYLCASSLWGNRETQYFGPGTRLLVL.

The chain links TRBV5-6 to TRBJ2-3; D is ambiguous. The V end lost 0 bases, the J end lost 0 bases, and 8 bases lay between the germline ends. The CDR3 covers 15 residues. Germline V CDR1 and CDR2: SGHDT, YYEEEE. CDR3 nucleotides: TGTGCCAGCAGCTTGGTTGGCGGTAGCACAGATACGCAGTATTTT. It codes for CASSLVGGSTDTQYF.

The chain has TRBV7-8 and TRBJ2-7, with 8 bases lining up with TRBD2. Germline lookup yields CDR1 SGHVS and CDR2 FQNEAQ. The ends lost 5 bases at V and 5 bases at J; junction bases unmatched: 8. The CDR3 length is 14 residues. CDR3 residues: CASSRRRSGDEQYF. In DNA, the CDR3 is TGTGCCAGCAGCCGCCGACGTAGCGGGGACGAGCAGTACTTC.

The J gene is TRBJ2-1, the V gene TRBV29-1, with D perhaps TRBD2 (6 bases). The CDR3 is 15 amino acids. Trimming pared 6 bases from V and 0 bases from J, leaving 15 bases between. Looked up from germline, CDR1 is SQVTM and CDR2 is ANQGSEA. The CDR3 reads CSVIRDFISYNEQFF. CDR3 in DNA: TGCAGCGTGATAAGGGACTTCATCTCCTACAATGAGCAGTTCTTC.

This clonotype showed up just a few times. The chain has TRBV7-9 and TRBJ2-3; the D call may be TRBD1 or TRBD2 (6 bases each). The CDR3 length is 14 residues. The V gene lost 5 bases and the J gene lost 6 bases, with 15 bases spanning the gap. The germline CDR1 and CDR2 sequences are SEHNR and FQNEAQ (reference sequence). The CDR3 DNA reads as TGTGCCAGCAGCCACGGGGGCACGTTTGATACGCAGTATTTT. It specifies CASSHGGTFDTQYF.

J is TRBJ2-3 and V is TRBV5-1, with D perhaps assigned TRBD1 or TRBD2 (6 bases each). Germline V gene data show CDR1 as SGHRS and CDR2 as YFSETQ. Trimming pared 0 bases from V and 5 bases from J, leaving 10 bases between. The CDR3 loop spans 14 amino acids. The CDR3 loop is CASSLGGARDTQYF. The CDR3 DNA is TGCGCCAGCAGCTTGGGGGGGGCGCGAGATACGCAGTATTTT.